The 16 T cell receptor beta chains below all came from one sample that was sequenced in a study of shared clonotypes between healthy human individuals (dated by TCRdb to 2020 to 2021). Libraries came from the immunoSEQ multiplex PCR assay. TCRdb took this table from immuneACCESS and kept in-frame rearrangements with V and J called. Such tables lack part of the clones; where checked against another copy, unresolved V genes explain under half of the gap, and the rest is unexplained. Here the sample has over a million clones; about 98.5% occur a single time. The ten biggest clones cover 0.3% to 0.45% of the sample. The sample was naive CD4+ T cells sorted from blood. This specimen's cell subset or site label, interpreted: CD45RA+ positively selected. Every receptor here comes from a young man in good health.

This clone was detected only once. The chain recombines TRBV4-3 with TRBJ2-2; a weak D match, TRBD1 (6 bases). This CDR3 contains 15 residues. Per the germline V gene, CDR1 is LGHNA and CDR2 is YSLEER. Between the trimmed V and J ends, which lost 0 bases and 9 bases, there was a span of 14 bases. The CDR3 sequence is CASSQDSRGPWELFF. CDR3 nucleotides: TGCGCCAGCAGCCAAGATTCCAGGGGTCCCTGGGAGCTGTTTTTT.

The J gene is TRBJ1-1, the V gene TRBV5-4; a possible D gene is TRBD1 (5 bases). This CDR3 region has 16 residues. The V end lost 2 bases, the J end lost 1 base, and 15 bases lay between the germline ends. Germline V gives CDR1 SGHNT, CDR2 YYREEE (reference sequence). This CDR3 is CASSFSSRGGNTEAFF. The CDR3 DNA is TGTGCCAGCAGCTTTTCCTCGAGGGGAGGGAACACTGAAGCTTTCTTT.

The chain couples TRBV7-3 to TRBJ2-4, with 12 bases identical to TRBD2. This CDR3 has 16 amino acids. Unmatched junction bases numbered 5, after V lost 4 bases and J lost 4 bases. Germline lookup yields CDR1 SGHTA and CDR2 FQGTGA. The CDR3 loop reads CASSSPGTSGKNIQYF. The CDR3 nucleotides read TGTGCCAGCAGCTCCCCCGGGACTAGCGGGAAAAACATTCAGTACTTC.

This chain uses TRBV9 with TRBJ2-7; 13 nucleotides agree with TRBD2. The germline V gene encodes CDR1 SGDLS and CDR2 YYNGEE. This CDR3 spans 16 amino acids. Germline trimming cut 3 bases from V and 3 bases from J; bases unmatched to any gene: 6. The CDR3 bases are TGTGCCAGCAGCGCCTCCCGGACTAGCGGGAGCTACGAGCAGTACTTC. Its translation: CASSASRTSGSYEQYF.

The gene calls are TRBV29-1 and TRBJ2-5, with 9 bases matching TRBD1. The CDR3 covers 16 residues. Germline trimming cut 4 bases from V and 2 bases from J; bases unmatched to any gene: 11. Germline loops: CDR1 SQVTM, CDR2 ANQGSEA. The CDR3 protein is CSVVWWTGDLQETQYF. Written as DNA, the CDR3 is TGCAGCGTTGTGTGGTGGACAGGGGACTTGCAAGAGACCCAGTACTTC.

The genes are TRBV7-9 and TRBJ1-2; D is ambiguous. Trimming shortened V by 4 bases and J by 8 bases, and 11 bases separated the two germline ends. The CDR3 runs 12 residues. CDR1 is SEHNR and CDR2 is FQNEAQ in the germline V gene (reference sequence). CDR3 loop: CASSSLNEGYTF. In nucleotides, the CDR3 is TGTGCCAGCAGCTCTCTCAACGAGGGCTACACCTTC. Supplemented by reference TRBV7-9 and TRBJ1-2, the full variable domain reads DTGVSQNPRHKITKRGQNVTFRCDPISEHNRLYWYRQTLGQGPEFLTYFQNEAQLEKSRLLSDRFSAERPKGSFSTLEIQRTEQGDSAMYLCASSSLNEGYTFGSGTRLTVV.

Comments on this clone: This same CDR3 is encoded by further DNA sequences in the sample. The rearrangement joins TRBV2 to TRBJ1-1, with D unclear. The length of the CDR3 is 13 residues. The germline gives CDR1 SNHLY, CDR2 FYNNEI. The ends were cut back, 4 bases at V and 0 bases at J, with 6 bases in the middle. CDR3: CASSAQLNTEAFF. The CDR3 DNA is TGTGCCAGCAGTGCACAATTGAACACTGAAGCTTTCTTT.

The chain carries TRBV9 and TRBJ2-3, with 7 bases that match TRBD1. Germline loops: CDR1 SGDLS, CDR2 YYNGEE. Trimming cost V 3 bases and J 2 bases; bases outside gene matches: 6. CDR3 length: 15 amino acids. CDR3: CASSGLQGNTDTQYF. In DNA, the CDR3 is TGTGCCAGCAGCGGACTACAGGGGAACACAGATACGCAGTATTTT.

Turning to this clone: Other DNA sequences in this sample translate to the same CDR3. The CDR3, as DNA: TGTGCCAGCAGCTTTACTAGCGGTTCCTACGAGCAGTACTTC. Translating it yields CASSFTSGSYEQYF. This chain links TRBV7-9 with TRBJ2-7; 8 bases map to TRBD2. The germline CDR1 and CDR2 sequences are SEHNR and FQNEAQ (reference sequence). CDR3 length equals 14 residues. Trimming at V came to 3 bases and at J to 1 base, leaving 2 bases not matched to a gene.

The CDR3 bases are TGCGCCAGCAGCCAAAGCGAATGGGGTGAGCAGTTCTTC. Translation: CASSQSEWGEQFF. J is TRBJ2-1 and V is TRBV4-1; D remains unclear. Trimming took 2 bases from V and 9 from J, leaving 11 bases between them. CDR1 is MGHRA and CDR2 is YSYEKL in the germline V gene. CDR3 size: 13 residues.

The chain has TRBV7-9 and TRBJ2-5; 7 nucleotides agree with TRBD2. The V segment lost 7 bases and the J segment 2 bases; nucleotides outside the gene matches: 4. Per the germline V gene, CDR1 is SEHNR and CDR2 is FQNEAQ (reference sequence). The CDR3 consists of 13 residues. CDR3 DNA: TGTGCCAGCACCCTGGGGGGGCAAGAGACCCAGTACTTC. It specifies CASTLGGQETQYF.

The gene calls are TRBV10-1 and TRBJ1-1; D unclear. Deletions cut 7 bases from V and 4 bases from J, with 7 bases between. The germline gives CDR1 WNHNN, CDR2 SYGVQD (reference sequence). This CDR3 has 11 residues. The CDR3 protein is CASTVSTEAFF. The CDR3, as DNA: TGCGCCAGCACGGTCAGCACTGAAGCTTTCTTT.

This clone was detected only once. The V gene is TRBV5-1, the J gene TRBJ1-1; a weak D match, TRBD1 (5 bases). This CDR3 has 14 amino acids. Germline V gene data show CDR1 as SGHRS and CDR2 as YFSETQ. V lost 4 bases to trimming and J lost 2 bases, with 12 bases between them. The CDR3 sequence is CASSNGAGNTEAFF. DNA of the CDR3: TGCGCCAGCAGCAACGGGGCGGGAAACACTGAAGCTTTCTTT. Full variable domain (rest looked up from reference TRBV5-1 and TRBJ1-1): KAGVTQTPRYLIKTRGQQVTLSCSPISGHRSVSWYQQTPGQGLQFLFEYFSETQRNKGNFPGRFSGRQFSNSRSEMNVSTLELGDSALYLCASSNGAGNTEAFFGQGTRLTVV.

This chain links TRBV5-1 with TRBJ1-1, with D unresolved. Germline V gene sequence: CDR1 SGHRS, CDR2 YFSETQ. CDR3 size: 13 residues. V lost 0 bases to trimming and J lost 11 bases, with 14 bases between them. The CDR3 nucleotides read TGCGCCAGCAGCTTGGCTCTTGCCGGGAATGCTTTCTTT. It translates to CASSLALAGNAFF. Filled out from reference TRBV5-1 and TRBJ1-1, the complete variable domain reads KAGVTQTPRYLIKTRGQQVTLSCSPISGHRSVSWYQQTPGQGLQFLFEYFSETQRNKGNFPGRFSGRQFSNSRSEMNVSTLELGDSALYLCASSLALAGNAFFGQGTRLTVV.

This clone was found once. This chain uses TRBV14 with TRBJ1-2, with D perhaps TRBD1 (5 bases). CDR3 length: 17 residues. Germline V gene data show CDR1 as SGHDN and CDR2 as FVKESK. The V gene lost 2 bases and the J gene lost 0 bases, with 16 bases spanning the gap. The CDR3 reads CASSQPGRDGSNYGYTF. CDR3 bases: TGTGCCAGCAGCCAACCAGGCAGGGACGGATCTAACTATGGCTACACCTTC.

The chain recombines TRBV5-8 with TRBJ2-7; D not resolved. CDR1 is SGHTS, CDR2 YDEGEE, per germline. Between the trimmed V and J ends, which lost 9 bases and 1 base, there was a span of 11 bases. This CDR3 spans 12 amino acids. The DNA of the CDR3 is TGTGCCATGTACCGGGTGTCCTACGAGCAGTACTTC. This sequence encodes CAMYRVSYEQYF.